Each of the 8 T cell receptor beta chains below was sequenced from the same sample in a study of blood T cell repertoires in COVID-19. Using immunoSEQ multiplex PCR, the repertoire was profiled, and TCRdb retains in-frame clones only, with some absent. The sample carries about 79,000 clones, 80% to 90% recorded once. The sequencing input was peripheral blood. Receptors were obtained from a man in his forties or fifties with active COVID-19.

Here the CDR3 DNA reads TGTGCCAGCAGTTGGACTCACGGGGGCAATCAGCCCCAGCATTTT. Its translation: CASSWTHGGNQPQHF. The V and J genes are TRBV28 and TRBJ1-5; no reliable D call. Germline V lookup: CDR1 MDHEN, CDR2 SYDVKM. V dropped 4 bases and J dropped 2 bases, with 12 bases sitting between them. The CDR3 is 15 amino acids. Full variable domain (rest looked up from reference TRBV28 and TRBJ1-5): DVKVTQSSRYLVKRTGEKVFLECVQDMDHENMFWYRQDPGLGLRLIYFSYDVKMKEKGDIPEGYSVSREKKERFSLILESASTNQTSMYLCASSWTHGGNQPQHFGDGTRLSIL.

The chain has TRBV5-1 and TRBJ2-2, with a tentative D call TRBD2 (7 bases). From germline, CDR1 is SGHRS and CDR2 YFSETQ. This CDR3 contains 14 residues. Trimming took off 0 bases at V and 6 bases at J, with 9 bases between the two ends. CDR3 in amino acids: CASSLVGGAGELFF. As DNA, the CDR3 is TGCGCCAGCAGCTTGGTAGGGGGGGCCGGGGAGCTGTTTTTT.

The gene calls are TRBV5-1 and TRBJ2-5; D unclear. The CDR3 spans 13 residues. The V end lost 4 bases, the J end lost 2 bases, and 9 bases lay between the germline ends. Germline assignment: CDR1 SGHRS and CDR2 YFSETQ. The CDR3 spells CASSPNYQETQYF. CDR3 nucleotides: TGCGCCAGCAGCCCCAACTATCAAGAGACCCAGTACTTC.

The chain recombines TRBV7-6 with TRBJ2-7; D not certain. The CDR3 is 17 residues long. Germline V gene sequence: CDR1 SGHVS, CDR2 FNYEAQ. V gave up 1 base and J gave up 0 bases, with 16 bases separating them. CDR3 residues: CASSLGSGSSRSYEQYF. In nucleotides, the CDR3 is TGTGCCAGCAGCTTAGGGTCGGGTAGCAGCCGCTCCTACGAGCAGTACTTC.

The chain is built from TRBV28 and TRBJ2-7; tentatively, D is TRBD2 (6 bases). CDR3 size: 16 residues. The V gene lost 4 bases and the J gene lost 2 bases, with 18 bases spanning the gap. Germline assignment: CDR1 MDHEN and CDR2 SYDVKM. CDR3 bases: TGTGCCAGCAGTTGGATTCGCTCCAGGACTACCTACGAGCAGTACTTC. Protein product: CASSWIRSRTTYEQYF.

This clone was recorded a few times. This chain connects TRBV12-3 or TRBV12-4 to TRBJ1-3, with D hard to call. This CDR3 has 12 residues. The ends were cut back, 3 bases at V and 4 bases at J, with 4 bases in the middle. CDR3 coding DNA: TGTGCCAGCAGTTTGTTAGGAAACACCATATATTTT. Translating it yields CASSLLGNTIYF.

Of note for this clone: In the same sample, other DNA sequences code for this CDR3. V gene TRBV2 combines with J gene TRBJ1-4, with TRBD1 matching 7 bases. Germline V gene lookup returns CDR1 SNHLY and CDR2 FYNNEI. The CDR3 spans 14 residues. With 6 bases clipped from V and 6 bases from J, the junction kept 7 bases outside the gene matches. CDR3 loop: CASRDRVGDEKLFF. Here the CDR3 DNA reads TGTGCCAGCAGAGACAGGGTAGGGGATGAAAAACTGTTTTTT.

This clone was counted between two and nine times. The J gene is TRBJ2-4, the V gene TRBV3-1 (or the pseudogene TRBV3-2), with 9 bases fitting TRBD2. Trimming removed 3 bases from V and 8 bases from J; junction bases left unmatched: 8. CDR1 and CDR2 (germline): LGHDT, YNNKEL (reference sequence). The length of the CDR3 is 15 residues. CDR3 nucleotides: TGTGCCAGCAGCCACGGGCGGGGGGGCCTGGACATTCAGTACTTC. It codes for CASSHGRGGLDIQYF.